This is a list of T cell receptor beta chains from one sample in a study of cytomegalovirus exposure and HLA in healthy donors. Sequencing used immunoSEQ multiplex PCR; TCRdb keeps in-frame clones, though not all of them. The sample consists of 150,000 to 200,000 clones, around 83% of them appearing once. The sequenced sample consisted of PBMCs. The source of these receptors is a girl aged 2 to 9 in good health and CMV-seropositive. CDR3s include the opening cysteine and the closing phenylalanine or tryptophan. Each record gives: CDR3 protein, CDR3 DNA, V gene, D gene, clone size, J gene. The D gene is left open where the match is weak. Not all rows give a size; the values are once, few, many and, for expanded clones, a class.

cdr3_aa: CASSLLARGYGYTF; cdr3_nt: TGTGCCAGCAGTTTATTAGCCCGGGGCTATGGCTACACCTTC; v_call: TRBV28; d_call: .; clone_size: .; j_call: TRBJ1-2
cdr3_aa: CASSALPGIEAFF; cdr3_nt: TGTGCCAGCAGCGCCCTCCCCGGGATCGAAGCTTTCTTT; v_call: TRBV9; d_call: .; clone_size: .; j_call: TRBJ1-1
cdr3_aa: CASSGQDRANYGYTF; cdr3_nt: TGTGCCAGCAGTGGTCAGGACAGGGCGAACTATGGCTACACCTTC; v_call: TRBV6-4; d_call: TRBD1; clone_size: .; j_call: TRBJ1-2
cdr3_aa: CASSPGTSGRETQYF; cdr3_nt: TGTGCCAGCAGCCCCGGGACTAGCGGGAGAGAGACCCAGTACTTC; v_call: TRBV28; d_call: TRBD2; clone_size: .; j_call: TRBJ2-5
cdr3_aa: CTSSLEGLAGAIHNEQFF; cdr3_nt: TGCACCAGCAGCCTCGAAGGGCTAGCGGGAGCTATTCACAATGAGCAGTTCTTC; v_call: TRBV1; d_call: .; clone_size: .; j_call: TRBJ2-1
cdr3_aa: CASSLSGGYEQYF; cdr3_nt: TGTGCCAGCAGTTTATCGGGAGGCTACGAGCAGTACTTC; v_call: TRBV27; d_call: .; clone_size: .; j_call: TRBJ2-7
cdr3_aa: CASSVGTSGPSPEQFF; cdr3_nt: TGTGCCAGCAGCGTTGGGACTAGCGGGCCCAGTCCTGAGCAGTTCTTC; v_call: TRBV9; d_call: TRBD2; clone_size: .; j_call: TRBJ2-1
cdr3_aa: CAWSWGREEAFF; cdr3_nt: TGTGCCTGGAGTTGGGGCCGGGAGGAAGCTTTCTTT; v_call: TRBV30; d_call: .; clone_size: .; j_call: TRBJ1-1
cdr3_aa: CAISRESTGANVLTF; cdr3_nt: TGTGCCATCAGTCGGGAGTCTACGGGGGCCAACGTCCTGACTTTC; v_call: TRBV10-3; d_call: .; clone_size: few; j_call: TRBJ2-6
cdr3_aa: CASSLTGSGANVLTF; cdr3_nt: TGCGCCAGCAGCTTAACAGGGTCTGGGGCCAACGTCCTGACTTTC; v_call: TRBV5-1; d_call: .; clone_size: .; j_call: TRBJ2-6
cdr3_aa: CAWSPSPGERETQYF; cdr3_nt: TGTGCCTGGAGTCCGTCCCCCGGGGAGAGAGAGACCCAGTACTTC; v_call: TRBV30; d_call: .; clone_size: .; j_call: TRBJ2-5
cdr3_aa: CASSLIGRLNTEAFF; cdr3_nt: TGTGCCAGCAGTTTGATAGGCAGGCTGAACACTGAAGCTTTCTTT; v_call: TRBV28; d_call: .; clone_size: .; j_call: TRBJ1-1
cdr3_aa: CASSSRGHTEAFF; cdr3_nt: TGCGCCAGCAGCTCCAGGGGCCACACTGAAGCTTTCTTT; v_call: TRBV5-1; d_call: .; clone_size: few; j_call: TRBJ1-1
cdr3_aa: CASSEYPSGHDGDTQYF; cdr3_nt: TGTGCCAGCAGTGAATACCCTAGCGGCCACGACGGAGATACGCAGTATTTT; v_call: TRBV25-1; d_call: TRBD2; clone_size: .; j_call: TRBJ2-3
cdr3_aa: CAWNSPPETQYF; cdr3_nt: TGTGCCTGGAATAGCCCCCCGGAGACCCAGTACTTC; v_call: TRBV30; d_call: .; clone_size: .; j_call: TRBJ2-5
cdr3_aa: CAWSVSGDNEQFF; cdr3_nt: TGTGCCTGGAGTGTAAGCGGGGACAATGAGCAGTTCTTC; v_call: TRBV30; d_call: TRBD2; clone_size: .; j_call: TRBJ2-1
cdr3_aa: CASRDRQFYGYTF; cdr3_nt: TGTGCCAGCAGAGATAGACAGTTCTATGGCTACACCTTC; v_call: TRBV7-2; d_call: .; clone_size: few; j_call: TRBJ1-2
cdr3_aa: CASSDPSGAPYEQYF; cdr3_nt: TGCGCCAGCAGTGACCCCTCCGGTGCACCCTACGAGCAGTACTTC; v_call: TRBV10-1; d_call: .; clone_size: .; j_call: TRBJ2-7
cdr3_aa: CASSFLLAGRRNEQFF; cdr3_nt: TGTGCCAGCAGCTTCCTTCTAGCGGGCCGCCGGAATGAGCAGTTCTTC; v_call: TRBV7-2; d_call: TRBD2; clone_size: .; j_call: TRBJ2-1
cdr3_aa: CATSRDFRQEYSNQPQHF; cdr3_nt: TGTGCCACCAGCAGAGATTTCCGACAGGAGTATAGCAATCAGCCCCAGCATTTT; v_call: TRBV15; d_call: .; clone_size: .; j_call: TRBJ1-5
cdr3_aa: CASSQDRHNEKLFF; cdr3_nt: TGCGCCAGCAGCCAGGACAGACATAATGAAAAACTGTTTTTT; v_call: TRBV4-1; d_call: .; clone_size: .; j_call: TRBJ1-4
cdr3_aa: CAGTSGSHNTGELFF; cdr3_nt: TGTGCCGGGACTAGCGGGAGTCACAACACCGGGGAGCTGTTTTTT; v_call: TRBV19; d_call: TRBD2; clone_size: few; j_call: TRBJ2-2
cdr3_aa: CAWSADSVETQYF; cdr3_nt: TGTGCCTGGAGTGCGGACAGCGTAGAGACCCAGTACTTC; v_call: TRBV30; d_call: .; clone_size: .; j_call: TRBJ2-5
cdr3_aa: CAWSLTSGKETQYF; cdr3_nt: TGTGCCTGGAGCCTGACTAGCGGAAAAGAGACCCAGTACTTC; v_call: TRBV30; d_call: TRBD2; clone_size: .; j_call: TRBJ2-5
cdr3_aa: CASTVGTDTQYF; cdr3_nt: TGTGCCAGCACCGTAGGCACAGATACGCAGTATTTT; v_call: TRBV5-4; d_call: .; clone_size: .; j_call: TRBJ2-3
cdr3_aa: CASSLVGTGNTEAFF; cdr3_nt: TGTGCCAGCAGCTTAGTGGGGACAGGAAACACTGAAGCTTTCTTT; v_call: TRBV7-6; d_call: TRBD1; clone_size: .; j_call: TRBJ1-1
cdr3_aa: CASSEARKAVNTGELFF; cdr3_nt: TGTGCCAGCAGTGAAGCGAGGAAGGCAGTGAACACCGGGGAGCTGTTTTTT; v_call: TRBV6-1; d_call: .; clone_size: once; j_call: TRBJ2-2
cdr3_aa: CSVLAGAWGYTF; cdr3_nt: TGCAGCGTTCTAGCGGGCGCTTGGGGCTACACCTTC; v_call: TRBV29-1; d_call: .; clone_size: .; j_call: TRBJ1-2
cdr3_aa: CAWGTSGVHNEQFF; cdr3_nt: TGTGCCTGGGGGACTAGCGGGGTCCACAATGAGCAGTTCTTC; v_call: TRBV30; d_call: TRBD2; clone_size: .; j_call: TRBJ2-1
cdr3_aa: CASSHGREAFF; cdr3_nt: TGTGCCAGCAGCCATGGGAGAGAAGCTTTCTTT; v_call: TRBV4-2; d_call: .; clone_size: .; j_call: TRBJ1-1
cdr3_aa: CASSSNSGYQETQYF; cdr3_nt: TGTGCCAGCAGCTCAAATAGCGGTTACCAAGAGACCCAGTACTTC; v_call: TRBV7-3; d_call: .; clone_size: few; j_call: TRBJ2-5
cdr3_aa: CASSPGGTEAFF; cdr3_nt: TGTGCCAGCAGTCCCGGGGGGACTGAAGCTTTCTTT; v_call: TRBV27; d_call: .; clone_size: .; j_call: TRBJ1-1
cdr3_aa: CAWKGGGWYGNTIYF; cdr3_nt: TGTGCCTGGAAGGGGGGGGGATGGTATGGAAACACCATATATTTT; v_call: TRBV30; d_call: .; clone_size: .; j_call: TRBJ1-3
cdr3_aa: CASSSQTGGEQYF; cdr3_nt: TGCGCCAGCAGTTCCCAAACAGGGGGCGAGCAGTACTTC; v_call: TRBV10-1; d_call: TRBD1; clone_size: .; j_call: TRBJ2-7
cdr3_aa: CASSPAGRLTPSNTEAFF; cdr3_nt: TGTGCCAGCTCACCAGCGGGGCGCCTCACGCCGTCGAACACTGAAGCTTTCTTT; v_call: TRBV18; d_call: .; clone_size: once; j_call: TRBJ1-1
cdr3_aa: CSVETGGINTIYF; cdr3_nt: TGCAGCGTCGAGACAGGGGGCATCAACACCATATATTTT; v_call: TRBV29-1; d_call: TRBD1; clone_size: .; j_call: TRBJ1-3
cdr3_aa: CASSEWTRHGELFF; cdr3_nt: TGTGCCAGCAGTGAATGGACAAGGCACGGGGAGCTGTTTTTT; v_call: TRBV6-1; d_call: .; clone_size: .; j_call: TRBJ2-2
cdr3_aa: CASRRVDYWETQYF; cdr3_nt: TGTGCCAGCAGGCGGGTTGACTACTGGGAGACCCAGTACTTC; v_call: TRBV2; d_call: .; clone_size: once; j_call: TRBJ2-5
cdr3_aa: CASWDTSTDTQYF; cdr3_nt: TGTGCCAGCTGGGACACTAGCACAGATACGCAGTATTTT; v_call: TRBV6-4; d_call: .; clone_size: .; j_call: TRBJ2-3
cdr3_aa: CASSGRYRADEAFF; cdr3_nt: TGTGCCAGCAGTGGACGATACAGGGCGGATGAAGCTTTCTTT; v_call: TRBV25-1; d_call: .; clone_size: .; j_call: TRBJ1-1
cdr3_aa: CASSLRDRTEAFF; cdr3_nt: TGTGCCAGTTCTCTCCGGGACAGAACTGAAGCTTTCTTT; v_call: TRBV19; d_call: TRBD1; clone_size: .; j_call: TRBJ1-1